This T cell receptor (beta chain) was retrieved from a study of blood T cells in healthy people across ages. Primers used in a second PCR of about 7 to 12 cycles were a sample-barcoded 5' primer and a J-beta primer mix. From the 5' RACE reads, TCRdb called clonotypes with MiXCR, one entry per CDR3 protein. The table records hundreds of thousands of distinct CDR3 sequences, approximately 21% of them present only once. Peripheral blood samples of 9 to 10 milliliters were drawn from each donor. V was trimmed by 4 bases and J by 2 bases, leaving 9 bases between them. The germline V gene encodes CDR1 SQVTM and CDR2 ANQGSEA. The CDR3 is 13 amino acids.

This receptor was identified in a man between 65 and 79 years old in good health. Source material: blood. This chain links TRBV29-1 with TRBJ2-1; D possibly corresponds to TRBD1 (5 bases). The CDR3 DNA follows: TGCAGCGTTGGAAGGACACCCTACAATGAGCAGTTCTTC. Translated, it gives CSVGRTPYNEQFF.